One T cell receptor (beta chain) is described in this entry. Amplification used 60 Vbeta primers and 13 Jbeta primers. The assay was immunoSEQ multiplex PCR, and TCRdb's table has in-frame clones only and misses some. The data show some 56,000 clones, about 80% seen once. The sample comes from a study of cytomegalovirus exposure and HLA in healthy donors. This CDR3 spans 13 amino acids. With 3 bases removed from V and 1 base from J, the gap between germline ends came to 6 bases. Germline-derived CDR1 and CDR2 are SGHTA and FQGTGA. The clonotype was recovered from a man aged 50 to 59 in good health and CMV-seronegative. The chain is built from TRBV7-3 and TRBJ1-1; D perhaps matches TRBD1 (5 bases). Material: PBMCs. The CDR3 DNA follows: TGTGCCAGCAGCTTTACAGGGAACACTGAAGCTTTCTTT. Translated: CASSFTGNTEAFF.